The T cell receptor (beta chain) described here comes from a study of vaccination and CD4 T cells after COVID-19. Scientists ran DNA taken from cultured CD4+ T cells through the Oncomine TCR Beta short-read assay for sequencing. TCRdb reprocessed the PCR reads with MiXCR, giving one entry per CDR3 protein. The data hold several thousand distinct CDR3 sequences, with over 15% observed a single time. V was shortened by 4 bases and J by 5 bases, with 18 bases between the two germline ends. CDR1 and CDR2 (germline): MNHNS, SASEGT. The CDR3 contains 16 residues. About this clonotype: As yet, its antigen is unknown.

Regarding treatment: roughly 10-day PBMC culture with coronavirus spike peptide pools or control peptides (ViraFEST assay). ViraFEST relied on peptide pools to expand antigen-specific T cells; the TCRs were sequenced afterward. This sequence originates from a human donor who had recovered from COVID-19. V gene TRBV6-1 combines with J gene TRBJ1-3, with D possibly being TRBD1 (6 bases). The sample taken for sequencing was CD4+ T cells from blood, cultured in vitro. CDR3 in amino acids: CASSAVPTGARNTIYF. Here the CDR3 DNA reads TGTGCCAGCAGTGCCGTCCCGACAGGAGCCCGAAACACCATATATTTT.